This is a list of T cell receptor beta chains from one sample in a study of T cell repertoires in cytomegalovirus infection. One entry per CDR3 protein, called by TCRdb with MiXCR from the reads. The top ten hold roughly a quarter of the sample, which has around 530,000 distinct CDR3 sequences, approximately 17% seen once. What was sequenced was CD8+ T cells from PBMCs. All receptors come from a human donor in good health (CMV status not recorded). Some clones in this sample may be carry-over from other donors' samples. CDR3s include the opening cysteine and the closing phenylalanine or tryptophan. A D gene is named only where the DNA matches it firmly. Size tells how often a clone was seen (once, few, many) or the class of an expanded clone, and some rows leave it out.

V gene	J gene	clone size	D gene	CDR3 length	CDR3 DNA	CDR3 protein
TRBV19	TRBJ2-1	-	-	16	TGTGCCAGTAGTCCCACGGCCTCCGGGAAGAGCTATGAGCAGTTCTTC	CASSPTASGKSYEQFF
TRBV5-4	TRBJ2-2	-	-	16	TGTGCCAGCAGCTCCCTTGGGGGAGAGAACACCGGGGAGCTGTTTTTT	CASSSLGGENTGELFF
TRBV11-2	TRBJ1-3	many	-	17	TGTGCCAGCAGCTTAGTCGGCAGAGCACACTCTGGAAACACCATATATTTT	CASSLVGRAHSGNTIYF
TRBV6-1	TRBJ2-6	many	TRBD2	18	TGTGCCAGCAGTGAAGTCGGGGGGATCTTCTCTGGGGCCAACGTCCTGACTTTC	CASSEVGGIFSGANVLTF
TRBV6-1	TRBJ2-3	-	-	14	TGTGCCAGCACCTACGAACAGTCCACAGATACGCAGTATTTT	CASTYEQSTDTQYF
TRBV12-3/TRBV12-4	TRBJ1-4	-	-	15	TGTGCCAGCAGTTTCCCCGGAAGGACTAATGAAAAACTGTTTTTT	CASSFPGRTNEKLFF
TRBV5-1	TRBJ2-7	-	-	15	TGCGCCAGCAGCTTGGATTCGGGGCCCCTCTACGAGCAGTACTTC	CASSLDSGPLYEQYF
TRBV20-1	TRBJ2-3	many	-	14	TGCAGTGCCAGGACTATGAGAGGCACAGATACGCAGTATTTT	CSARTMRGTDTQYF
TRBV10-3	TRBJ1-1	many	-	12	TGTGCCATCAGTTCAGGCCTTCCTGAAGCTTTCTTT	CAISSGLPEAFF
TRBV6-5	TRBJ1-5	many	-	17	TGTGCCAGCAGTTACTCGGGCGGCCCTTATAGCAATCAGCCCCAGCATTTT	CASSYSGGPYSNQPQHF
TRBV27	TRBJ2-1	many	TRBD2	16	TGTGCCAGCAGTTTAGTAGCGGGTGATAACTACAATGAGCAGTTCTTC	CASSLVAGDNYNEQFF
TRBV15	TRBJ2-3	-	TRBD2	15	TGTGCCACCAGCCCAGCGGGAGTGACTCCAGATACGCAGTATTTT	CATSPAGVTPDTQYF
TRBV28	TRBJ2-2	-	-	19	TGTGCCAGCAGCCTGGGCGAAAGCAGGGGCCTTTCGAACACCGGGGAGCTGTTTTTT	CASSLGESRGLSNTGELFF
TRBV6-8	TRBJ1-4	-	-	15	TGTGCCAGCAGTTACTCGCTCCCTCCCAATGAAAAACTGTTTTTT	CASSYSLPPNEKLFF
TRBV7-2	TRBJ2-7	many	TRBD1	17	TGTGCCAGCAGCTCCCGGGACAGGGGGATTCTCTCCTACGAGCAGTACTTC	CASSSRDRGILSYEQYF
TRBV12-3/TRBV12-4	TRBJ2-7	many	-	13	TGTGCCAGCACAATTACCCCCCCCTACGAGCAGTACTTC	CASTITPPYEQYF
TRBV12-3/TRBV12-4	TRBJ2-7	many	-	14	TGTGCCAGCAGTCCCCGGGCAAGGACCTACGAGCAGTACTTC	CASSPRARTYEQYF
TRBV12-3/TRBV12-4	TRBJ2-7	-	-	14	TGTGCCAGCAGTTTAGGCTACAACTCCTACGAGCAGTACTTC	CASSLGYNSYEQYF
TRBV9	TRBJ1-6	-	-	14	TGTGCCAGCAGCTTTGGATTTGGGGGTTCACCCCTCCACTTT	CASSFGFGGSPLHF
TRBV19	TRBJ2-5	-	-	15	TGTGCCAGTAGCCTTGGCGGGGACTTACAAGAGACCCAGTACTTC	CASSLGGDLQETQYF
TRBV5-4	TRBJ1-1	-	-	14	TGTGCCAGCAGCTTGCTGGATATGAACACTGAAGCTTTCTTT	CASSLLDMNTEAFF
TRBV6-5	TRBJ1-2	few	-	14	TGTGCCAGCAGCTCCCCGGGAGTAAACTATGGCTACACCTTC	CASSSPGVNYGYTF
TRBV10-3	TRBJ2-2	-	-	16	TGTGCCATCACCCCCGATAGACGGTCGAGCACCGGGGAGCTGTTTTTT	CAITPDRRSSTGELFF
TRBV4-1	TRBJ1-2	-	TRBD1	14	TGTGCCAGCAGACAAGAAGACAGGGGGGATGGCTACACCTTC	CASRQEDRGDGYTF